Below, 4 T cell receptor beta chains from the same sample are listed, as sequenced in a study of regulatory T cells in long-lasting Graves disease. Noted time point: newly diagnosed GD, antithyroid drugs for less than 3 months. RNA isolated from PBMCs was used to make the TCR library. CDR3-region Arm-PCR and iRepertoire HTBI primers produced the TCR beta libraries. TCRdb reprocessed the multiplex PCR reads via MiXCR and lists one record per CDR3 protein. Of more than 300,000 distinct CDR3 sequences in the sample, about 10% were seen once. The sample was also reused in another study, on T cells in Graves' hyperthyroidism and ophthalmopathy.

Here the sequenced sample was peripheral blood mononuclear cells (PBMCs), taken at new diagnosis, from a patient treated with antithyroid drugs. The source of these receptors is a woman aged 18 to 35 with Graves disease.

This clonotype was counted ten times or more. This chain links TRBV6-2 or TRBV6-3 with TRBJ2-3; D ambiguous. V shed 7 bases and J shed 4 bases, with 12 bases lying between them. In germline, CDR1 is MNHEY, CDR2 SVGEGT. This CDR3 is 13 amino acids long. This CDR3 is CASNPQLSDTQYF. The CDR3 bases are TGTGCCAGCAACCCCCAGCTTTCAGATACGCAGTATTTT.

The chain has TRBV5-8 and TRBJ2-6; a weak D match, TRBD2 (5 bases). There are 17 residues in the CDR3. Germline CDR1 and CDR2: SGHTS and YDEGEE. The V and J ends lost 7 bases and 0 bases respectively, with 17 bases between them. The CDR3 loop reads CASPSPGSLSGANVLTF. In DNA, the CDR3 is TGTGCCAGCCCCTCTCCTGGGAGCCTCTCTGGGGCCAACGTCCTGACTTTC.

The gene calls are TRBV4-3 and TRBJ2-1; a weak D match, TRBD2 (5 bases). The CDR3 totals 12 residues. Germline CDR1 reads LGHNA; CDR2 reads YSLEER. V gave up 1 base and J gave up 9 bases, with 7 bases separating them. In DNA, the CDR3 is TGCGCCAGCAGCCAAGGGCGGGCTGAGCAGTTCTTC. Translating gives CASSQGRAEQFF.

In this sample, this clonotype turned up many times. The chain combines TRBV5-1 with TRBJ2-2; perhaps D is TRBD1 or TRBD2 (6 bases each). Germline V gene sequence: CDR1 SGHRS, CDR2 YFSETQ. This CDR3 comprises 16 residues. V lost 6 bases, J lost 5 bases, and 20 bases lay in between. The CDR3 DNA is TGCGCCAGCAACTCCGGGCCGGGGGCGAGGACCGGGGAGCTGTTTTTT. It specifies CASNSGPGARTGELFF.